Included here is one T cell receptor beta chain sequence, with context. Its antigen is still unknown. This sample was included in a study of vaccination effects on CD4 cells after COVID-19. About the research overall: ViraFEST expansion of antigen-specific CD4+ T cells with viral peptide pools preceded sequencing. Cultures used 2 million or so PBMC per well, approximately 9.6 IU/ml IL-2 and around 9.5 ug/ml peptides.

Data came from immunoSEQ multiplex PCR; TCRdb stores just in-frame clones and leaves some out. The sample records 66,000 or so clones, more than 60% being singletons. Isolating CD4+ T cells followed about 10 days of culture. Participants received two doses of either the BNT162b2 or mRNA-1273 vaccine. In the cultures, half the medium was exchanged for IL-2 medium on days 3 and 7. In germline, CDR1 is SGHKS, CDR2 YYEKEE (reference sequence). CDR3 size: 16 residues. Deletions cut 4 bases from V and 1 base from J, with 15 bases between. The chain uses TRBV5-5 and TRBJ2-1; D may correspond to TRBD1 or TRBD2 (5 bases each). The TCR was taken from a human donor who received a COVID-19 vaccine. The specimen was CD4+ T cells from PBMCs cultured without peptide, collected after COVID-19 vaccination. CDR3 loop: CASSLRGVGSYNEQFF. The CDR3 coding sequence is TGTGCCAGCAGCCTGAGAGGGGTAGGGTCCTACAATGAGCAGTTCTTC.